This TCR beta chain was recorded in a study of blood T cells in healthy people across ages. Study-level points and caveats: Naive T cell percentage by flow cytometry tracked strongly with beta diversity.

Notes on this clonotype: The antigen remains undetermined. The junction departs from the called germline gene at one end, perhaps through a read error.

The authors ran a second PCR of roughly 6 to 12 cycles using a sample-barcoded 5' primer and a J-beta primer mix. Paired-end reads containing CDR3 totaled no fewer than 2.5 million for each sample. TCRdb re-analysed the 5' RACE reads in MiXCR, keeping a single row per CDR3 protein. The sample yields around 1,800,000 distinct CDR3 sequences, 35% to 50% seen once. The CDR3 is 15 amino acids. Germline-derived CDR1 and CDR2 are LGHNA and YSLEER. This receptor was taken from a human donor in good health. The V call is TRBV4-3, the J call TRBJ2-1; D gene unclear. The source material was blood. The CDR3 is CASNQDYMELGEQFF. CDR3 nucleotide sequence: TGCGCCAGCAACCAAGATTATATGGAGTTGGGTGAGCAGTTCTTC.